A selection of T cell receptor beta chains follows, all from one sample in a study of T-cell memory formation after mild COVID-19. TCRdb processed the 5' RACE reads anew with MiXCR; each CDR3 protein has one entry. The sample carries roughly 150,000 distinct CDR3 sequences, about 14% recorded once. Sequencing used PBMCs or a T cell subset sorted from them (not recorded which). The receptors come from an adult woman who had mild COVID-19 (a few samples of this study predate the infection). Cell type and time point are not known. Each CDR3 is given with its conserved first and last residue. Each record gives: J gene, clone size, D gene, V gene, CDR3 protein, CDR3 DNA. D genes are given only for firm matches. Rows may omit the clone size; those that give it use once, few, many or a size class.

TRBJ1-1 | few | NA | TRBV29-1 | CSVDVIVTEAFF | TGCAGCGTTGACGTAATAGTCACTGAAGCTTTCTTT
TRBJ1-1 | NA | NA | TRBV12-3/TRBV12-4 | CASSPFENTEAFF | TGTGCCAGCAGTCCGTTCGAGAACACTGAAGCTTTCTTT
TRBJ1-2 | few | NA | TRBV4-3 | CASSQDLFNYGYTF | TGCGCCAGCAGCCAAGATCTTTTTAACTATGGCTACACCTTC
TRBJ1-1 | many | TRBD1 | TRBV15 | CATGQGALGKAFF | TGTGCCACCGGACAGGGGGCGCTTGGTAAAGCTTTCTTT
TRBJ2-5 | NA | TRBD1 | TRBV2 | CASSDSGVRGPVYETQYF | TGTGCCAGCAGTGATTCAGGGGTGAGGGGGCCTGTTTATGAGACCCAGTACTTC
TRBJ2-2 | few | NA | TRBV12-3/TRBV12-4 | CASRDRYTGELFF | TGTGCCAGCAGGGACAGATACACCGGGGAGCTGTTTTTT
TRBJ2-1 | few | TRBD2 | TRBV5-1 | CASSLIPSGSGRGGEQFF | TGCGCCAGCAGCTTAATCCCGAGTGGTAGCGGGAGGGGGGGTGAGCAGTTCTTC
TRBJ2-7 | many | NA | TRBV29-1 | CSVSPGGPDEQYF | TGCAGCGTCTCCCCCGGGGGGCCGGACGAGCAGTACTTC
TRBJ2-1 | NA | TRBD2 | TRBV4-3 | CASSQDSLAGVNSYNEQFF | TGCGCCAGCAGCCAAGACAGCTTAGCGGGAGTGAACTCCTACAATGAGCAGTTCTTC
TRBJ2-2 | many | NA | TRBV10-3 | CAISEPQRTGTGELFF | TGTGCCATCAGTGAGCCGCAGCGGACCGGGACCGGGGAGCTGTTTTTT
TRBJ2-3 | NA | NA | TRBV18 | CASSPVGLGADTQYF | TGTGCCAGCTCACCAGTGGGCCTGGGCGCAGATACGCAGTATTTT
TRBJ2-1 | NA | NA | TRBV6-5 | CASSLEPGNEQFF | TGTGCCAGCAGTTTGGAACCGGGGAATGAGCAGTTCTTC
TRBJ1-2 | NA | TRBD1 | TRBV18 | CASSSGTVANYGYTF | TGTGCCAGCTCATCCGGGACAGTAGCTAACTATGGCTACACCTTC
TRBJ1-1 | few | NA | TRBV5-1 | CASSLNAGGRNTEAFF | TGCGCCAGCAGCTTGAATGCTGGGGGGAGGAACACTGAAGCTTTCTTT
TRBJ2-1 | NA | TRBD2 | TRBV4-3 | CASSQDRAGGSYNEQFF | TGCGCCAGCAGCCAAGATAGAGCGGGAGGGTCCTACAATGAGCAGTTCTTC
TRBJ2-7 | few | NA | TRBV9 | CASSVDDSHEQYF | TGTGCCAGCAGCGTAGACGACAGCCACGAGCAGTACTTC
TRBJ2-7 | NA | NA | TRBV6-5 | CASSYRATGDYEQYF | TGTGCCAGCAGTTACAGGGCAACAGGTGACTACGAGCAGTACTTC
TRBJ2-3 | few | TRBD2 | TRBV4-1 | CASSQDPVAGGLAGEVRTDTQYF | TGCGCCAGCAGCCAAGATCCCGTCGCCGGAGGACTAGCGGGAGAGGTTCGCACAGATACGCAGTATTTT
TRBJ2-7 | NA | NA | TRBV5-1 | CASSPQGGYEQYF | TGCGCCAGCAGCCCTCAAGGGGGTTACGAGCAGTACTTC
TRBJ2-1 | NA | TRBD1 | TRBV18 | CASSPRTGTNEQFF | TGTGCCAGCTCACCCCGGACAGGGACCAATGAGCAGTTCTTC
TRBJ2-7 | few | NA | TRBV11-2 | CASSLTGWDYEQYF | TGTGCCAGCAGCCTAACAGGTTGGGACTACGAGCAGTACTTC
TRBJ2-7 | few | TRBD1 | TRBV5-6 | CASSFRQGAREQYF | TGTGCCAGCAGCTTCAGACAGGGGGCACGCGAGCAGTACTTC
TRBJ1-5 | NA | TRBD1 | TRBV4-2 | CASSTRGDRGNQPQHF | TGTGCCAGCAGCACGAGGGGGGACAGGGGGAATCAGCCCCAGCATTTT
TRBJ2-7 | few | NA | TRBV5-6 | CASSFRVFGSSYEQYF | TGTGCCAGCAGCTTTAGGGTGTTCGGGAGCTCCTACGAGCAGTACTTC
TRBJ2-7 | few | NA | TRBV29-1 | CSVWRQPSHEQYF | TGCAGCGTTTGGAGGCAGCCATCCCACGAGCAGTACTTC
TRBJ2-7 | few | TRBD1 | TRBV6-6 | CASSLKGQSFLEQYF | TGTGCCAGCAGTCTAAAGGGACAGTCCTTCCTCGAGCAGTACTTC
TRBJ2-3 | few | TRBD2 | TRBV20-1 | CSASSLAGDTDTQYF | TGCAGTGCTAGCAGTCTAGCGGGAGACACAGATACGCAGTATTTT
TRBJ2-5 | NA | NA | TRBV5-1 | CASSGASAQETQYF | TGCGCCAGCAGCGGGGCCAGCGCACAAGAGACCCAGTACTTC
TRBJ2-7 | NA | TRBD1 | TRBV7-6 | CASSLEGQGRQQYF | TGTGCCAGCAGCTTAGAGGGACAGGGGCGTCAGCAGTACTTC
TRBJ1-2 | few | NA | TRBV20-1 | CSASGRLRNYGYTF | TGCAGTGCTAGTGGGCGGCTAAGGAACTATGGCTACACCTTC
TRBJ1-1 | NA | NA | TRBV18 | CASSYWGDTEAFF | TGTGCCAGCTCATATTGGGGGGACACTGAAGCTTTCTTT
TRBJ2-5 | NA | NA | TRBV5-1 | CASNGGVVQETQYF | TGCGCCAGCAACGGGGGCGTAGTCCAAGAGACCCAGTACTTC
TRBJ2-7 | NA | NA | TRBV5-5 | CASSLNRAQDEQYF | TGTGCCAGCAGCTTGAACAGGGCACAGGACGAGCAGTACTTC
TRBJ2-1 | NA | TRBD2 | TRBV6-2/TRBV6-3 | CASSYQEGGGRTSNEQFF | TGTGCCAGCAGTTACCAGGAGGGAGGCGGGAGGACGAGCAATGAGCAGTTCTTC
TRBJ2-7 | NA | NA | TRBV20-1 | CSVGDAASGLQEQYF | TGCAGTGTTGGGGACGCTGCGAGTGGTCTTCAAGAGCAGTACTTC
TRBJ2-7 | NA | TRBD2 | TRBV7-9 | CASSLTSGNYEQYF | TGTGCCAGCAGCTTGACTAGCGGGAACTACGAGCAGTACTTC
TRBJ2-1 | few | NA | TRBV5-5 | CASSLQILRNEQFF | TGTGCCAGCAGCTTACAAATCCTTCGGAATGAGCAGTTCTTC
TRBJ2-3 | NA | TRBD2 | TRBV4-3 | CASSQEVAGGPDTQYF | TGCGCCAGCAGCCAAGAGGTAGCGGGAGGGCCGGATACGCAGTATTTT
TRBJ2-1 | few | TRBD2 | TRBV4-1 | CASSHRGGAVNEQFF | TGCGCCAGCAGCCACCGCGGGGGGGCCGTCAATGAGCAGTTCTTC
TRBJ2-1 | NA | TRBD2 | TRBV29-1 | CSVAPSGGVNEQFF | TGCAGCGTTGCGCCTAGCGGGGGGGTTAATGAGCAGTTCTTC
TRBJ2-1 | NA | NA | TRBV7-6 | CASSPGVGGREQFF | TGTGCCAGCAGCCCAGGGGTAGGGGGTAGGGAGCAGTTCTTC
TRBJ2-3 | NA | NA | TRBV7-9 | CASSPPIGLSTDTQYF | TGTGCCAGCAGCCCCCCCATAGGGCTCAGCACAGATACGCAGTATTTT
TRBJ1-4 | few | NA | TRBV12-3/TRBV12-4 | CASSLASTNEKLFF | TGTGCCAGCAGTTTAGCATCAACTAATGAAAAACTGTTTTTT
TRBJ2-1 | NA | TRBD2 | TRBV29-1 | CSVGVVAGLSYNEQFF | TGCAGCGTTGGAGTCGTAGCGGGCCTCTCCTACAATGAGCAGTTCTTC
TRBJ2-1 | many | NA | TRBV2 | CASSDRTGYNEQFF | TGTGCCAGCAGTGATCGGACCGGGTACAATGAGCAGTTCTTC
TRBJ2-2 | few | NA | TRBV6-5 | CASRRQTNTGELFF | TGTGCCAGCAGGAGACAGACGAACACCGGGGAGCTGTTTTTT
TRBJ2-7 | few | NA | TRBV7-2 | CASSLGTYLYEQYF | TGTGCCAGCAGCTTAGGGACCTACCTCTACGAGCAGTACTTC
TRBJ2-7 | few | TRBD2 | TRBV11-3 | CASSSSSGGTYEQYF | TGTGCCAGCAGCTCCTCTAGCGGGGGCACCTACGAGCAGTACTTC
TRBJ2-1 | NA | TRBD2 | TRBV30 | CAWSGLAGADNEQFF | TGTGCCTGGAGCGGACTAGCGGGAGCTGATAATGAGCAGTTCTTC
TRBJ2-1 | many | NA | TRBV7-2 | CASSLGVNEQFF | TGTGCCAGCAGCTTAGGCGTCAATGAGCAGTTCTTC
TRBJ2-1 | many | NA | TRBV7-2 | CASSLEGTGGRSGVF | TGTGCCAGCAGCTTAGAGGGGACTGGGGGCAGGAGTGGAGTCTTC
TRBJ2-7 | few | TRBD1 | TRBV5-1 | CASSLGKGAHEQYF | TGCGCCAGCAGCTTGGGGAAGGGGGCCCACGAGCAGTACTTC
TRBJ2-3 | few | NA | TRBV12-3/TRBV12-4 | CASNARIASTDTQYF | TGTGCCAGCAATGCGAGAATTGCTAGCACAGATACGCAGTATTTT
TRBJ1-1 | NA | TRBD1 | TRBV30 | CAWSAPPRGHDEAFF | TGTGCCTGGAGTGCTCCCCCCAGGGGGCATGATGAAGCTTTCTTT
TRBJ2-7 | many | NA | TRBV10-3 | CAISELNRVAYEQYF | TGTGCCATCAGTGAATTGAACAGGGTGGCCTACGAGCAGTACTTC